This T cell receptor beta chain was identified during a study of T cells after yellow fever vaccination. Study information: Libraries from low-cell-number fractions were prepared with the SMART-Seq v4 Ultra Low Input RNA kit.

Concerning this clonotype: Antigen specificity is unknown.

TCRdb reprocessed the 5' RACE reads with MiXCR, giving one entry per CDR3 protein. The sample includes roughly 500,000 distinct CDR3 sequences, 15% to 20% of them seen just once. Study-level findings and limits: Weaker, the secondary response peaked sooner, at day 5 versus 15. Reappearing after the booster were most of the clones from primary vaccination (around 95% CD4, 70% to 90% CD8). The study noted that FACS-sorted repertoires could contain abundant clonotypes contaminating from the bulk population.

Sequences were derived from PBMCs, sampled 15 days after the yellow fever booster vaccination. The TCR comes from a man aged 25 to 45 who received the YFV17D yellow fever vaccine.

CDR3 coding DNA: TGTGCCAGCAGCAAATCGGCAGGGTCGAGAACAGGGGCCAACGTCCTGACTTTC. Translating gives CASSKSAGSRTGANVLTF. The chain is built from TRBV21-1 and TRBJ2-6; the table assigns TRBD1, which was not confirmed against the DNA. TRBV21-1 is a recognized pseudogene. The CDR3 sequence is 18 residues long.